This T cell receptor beta chain was observed in a study of breast tumors, draining lymph nodes, adjacent tissues (TCRdb year 2016). Describing the broader study: The study compared TCR beta repertoires across tumor, adjacent nontumor tissue and axillary lymph nodes from breast cancer patients. The study aimed to assess the relationships and possible T-cell exchange between tumor, surrounding tissue and draining lymph node repertoires in human breast cancer. What the authors observed across the whole study: Tumor T-cell repertoires showed less diversity than lymph node repertoires and more diversity than nontumor tissue repertoires, and tumor T-cell repertoires showed preferential V and J gene usage. The conclusion that tumor T cells originate in lymph nodes was framed as consistent with a hypothesis rather than directly demonstrated. The data were considered consistent with the idea that most tumor T cells come from the lymph node and then expand in tumor tissue. In luminal-like breast cancer, tumor and nontumor tissue repertoires resembled each other significantly more than in basal-like breast cancer.

Lymph node samples were obtained from the axillary draining lymph nodes of breast cancer patients. This clonotype was observed at least ten times. Which antigen it targets is not known. Nothing much larger sits one base from this clone, and base qualities are not available. The sample was run on an Illumina HiSeq 2000. Multiplex PCR amplification was used to build the TCR beta chain libraries. High-throughput sequencing was used to analyze the amplified TCR beta chain products. TCRdb took the public reads, trimmed them with fastp at Q25, ran MiXCR for clone calling and kept in-frame beta chains. Entries that share a CDR3 protein sequence are merged under the most common genes and DNA. This sample is represented by fewer than 140,000 distinct CDR3 sequences; approximately 28% of them were singletons. The biggest ten clones account for less than 6% of the sample. The CDR3 runs 16 residues from the cysteine to the phenylalanine. The retained sequence is limited to the CDR3, 48 bases, with the frame set at the first base. V is cut by 0 bases and J by 0 bases, and the space between the germline ends is 10 bases. The germline V gene specifies SGHRS as CDR1 and YFSETQ as CDR2.

This chain joins TRBV5-1 to TRBJ1-3; the D gene cannot be named for sure. The material sequenced was axillary lymph node tissue. This receptor was identified in a female donor with breast cancer. Some clones in this sample may be carry-over from other donors' samples. The CDR3 protein sequence reads: CASSLGLVSSGNTIYF. The sequenced DNA is TGCGCCAGCAGCTTGGGACTGGTCAGCTCTGGAAACACCATATATTTT.